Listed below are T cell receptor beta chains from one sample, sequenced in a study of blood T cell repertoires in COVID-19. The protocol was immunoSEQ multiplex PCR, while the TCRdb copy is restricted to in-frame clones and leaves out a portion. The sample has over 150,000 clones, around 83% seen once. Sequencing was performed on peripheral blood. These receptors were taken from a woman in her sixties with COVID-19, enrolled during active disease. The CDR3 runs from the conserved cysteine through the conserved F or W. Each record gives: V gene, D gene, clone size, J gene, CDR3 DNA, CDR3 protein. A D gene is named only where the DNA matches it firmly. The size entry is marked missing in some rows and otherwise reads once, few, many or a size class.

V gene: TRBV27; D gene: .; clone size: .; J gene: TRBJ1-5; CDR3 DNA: TGTGCCAGCAGTTTCGGGTACACAAATCAGCCCCAGCATTTT; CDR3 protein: CASSFGYTNQPQHF
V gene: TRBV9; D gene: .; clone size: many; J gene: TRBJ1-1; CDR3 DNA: TGTGCCAGCAGCGTATCCGGGGATGGTTCCACTGAAGCTTTCTTT; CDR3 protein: CASSVSGDGSTEAFF
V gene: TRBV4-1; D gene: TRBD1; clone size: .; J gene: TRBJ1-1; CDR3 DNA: TGCGCCAGCAGCCAAGGGGGACAGGGCGGGAACTCTGAAGCTTTCTTT; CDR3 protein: CASSQGGQGGNSEAFF
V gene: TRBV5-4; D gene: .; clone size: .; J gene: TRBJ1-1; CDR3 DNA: TGTGCCAGCAGCTTGGGAGGGGGTTTGAACACTGAAGCTTTCTTT; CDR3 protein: CASSLGGGLNTEAFF
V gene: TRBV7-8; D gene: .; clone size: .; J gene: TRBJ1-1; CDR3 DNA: TGTGCCAGCAGCGACAGGTCGAACACTGAAGCTTTCTTT; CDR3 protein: CASSDRSNTEAFF
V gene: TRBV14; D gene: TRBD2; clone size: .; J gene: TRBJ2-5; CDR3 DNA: TGTGCCAGCAGCCTCCCAGCGGGGCCGGGGACCCAGTACTTC; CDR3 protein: CASSLPAGPGTQYF
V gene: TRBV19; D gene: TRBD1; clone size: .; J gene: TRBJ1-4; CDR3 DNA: TGTGCCAGTAGTCCCTATGGGACAGGGGGTGGGGAAAAACTGTTTTTT; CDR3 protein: CASSPYGTGGGEKLFF
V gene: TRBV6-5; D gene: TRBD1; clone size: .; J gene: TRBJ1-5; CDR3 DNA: TGTGCCAGCAGCAAAGACAGGGGAGGACAGCCCCAGCATTTT; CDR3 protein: CASSKDRGGQPQHF
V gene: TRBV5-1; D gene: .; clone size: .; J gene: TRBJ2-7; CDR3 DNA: TGCGCCAGCAGCTTGGGGGCCACAGGGTTCCTCTACGAGCAGTACTTC; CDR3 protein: CASSLGATGFLYEQYF
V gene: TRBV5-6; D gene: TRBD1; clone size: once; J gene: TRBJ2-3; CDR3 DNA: TGTGCCAGCCATCGGAGGACAGGGTCGATGCCAGATACGCAGTATTTT; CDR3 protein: CASHRRTGSMPDTQYF
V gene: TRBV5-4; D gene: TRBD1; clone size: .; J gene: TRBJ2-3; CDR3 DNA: TGTGCCAGCAGACCACAGGGGGCGGGTACAGATACGCAGTATTTT; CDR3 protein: CASRPQGAGTDTQYF
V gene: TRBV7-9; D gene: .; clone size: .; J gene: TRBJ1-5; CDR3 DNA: TGTGCCAGCAGCTTAGGAAGCGGTAATCAGCCCCAGCATTTT; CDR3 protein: CASSLGSGNQPQHF
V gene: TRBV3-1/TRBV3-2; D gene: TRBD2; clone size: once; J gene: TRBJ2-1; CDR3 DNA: TGTGCCAGCAGATCTAGCGGGAGAGGTAATGAGCAGTTCTTC; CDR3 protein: CASRSSGRGNEQFF
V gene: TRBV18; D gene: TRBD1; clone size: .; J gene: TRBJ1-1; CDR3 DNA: TGTGCCAGCTCGCGGGACAGGAGCACTGAAGCTTTCTTT; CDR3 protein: CASSRDRSTEAFF
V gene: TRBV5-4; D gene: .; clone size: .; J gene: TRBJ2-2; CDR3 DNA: TGTGCCAGCAGCTTGGACTGGACAGAGGGACGGTCGGACACCGGGGAGCTGTTTTTT; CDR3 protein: CASSLDWTEGRSDTGELFF
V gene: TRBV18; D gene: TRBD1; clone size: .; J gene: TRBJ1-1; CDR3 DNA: TGTGCCGTAACTAAGGGGGCCCCCATGAACACTGAAGCTTTCTTT; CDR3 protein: CAVTKGAPMNTEAFF
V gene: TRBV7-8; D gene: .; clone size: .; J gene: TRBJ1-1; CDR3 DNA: TGTGCCAGCAGCGAGACGGGGACACGGAACACTGAAGCTTTCTTT; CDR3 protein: CASSETGTRNTEAFF
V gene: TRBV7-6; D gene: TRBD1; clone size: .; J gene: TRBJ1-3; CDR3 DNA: TGTGCCAGCAGCGAACAGGGGGCTGGTGGAAACACCATATATTTT; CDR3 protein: CASSEQGAGGNTIYF
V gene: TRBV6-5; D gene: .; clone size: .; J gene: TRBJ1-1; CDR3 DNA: TGTGCCAGCCACGGTGGTGTCGTTATGAACACTGAAGCTTTCTTT; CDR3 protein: CASHGGVVMNTEAFF
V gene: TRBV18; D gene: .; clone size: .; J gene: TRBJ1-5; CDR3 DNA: TGTGCCAGCTCACCAGGAGCGGGTCATCAGCCCCAGCATTTT; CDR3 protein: CASSPGAGHQPQHF
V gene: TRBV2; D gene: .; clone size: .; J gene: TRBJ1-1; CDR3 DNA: TGTGCCAGCAGTGTGGCTCAGGGTGAAGCTTTCTTT; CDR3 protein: CASSVAQGEAFF
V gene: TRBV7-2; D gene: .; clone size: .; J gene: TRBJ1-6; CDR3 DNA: TGTGCCAGCAGCAGCCCACAGGGATGGGGTTCACCCCTCCACTTT; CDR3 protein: CASSSPQGWGSPLHF
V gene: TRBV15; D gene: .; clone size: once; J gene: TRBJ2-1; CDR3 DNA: TGTGCCACCAGCAGAGCAGAGGAACCGCAGTTCTTC; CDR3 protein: CATSRAEEPQFF
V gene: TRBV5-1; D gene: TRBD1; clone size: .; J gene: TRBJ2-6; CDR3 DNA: TGCGCCAGCAGGGAAGGGGGCTTTGGGGCCAACGTCCTGACTTTC; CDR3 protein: CASREGGFGANVLTF
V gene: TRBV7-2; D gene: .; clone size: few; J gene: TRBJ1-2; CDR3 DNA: TGTGCCAGCAGCTCTAGGTCCCCGGACTATGGCTACACCTTC; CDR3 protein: CASSSRSPDYGYTF
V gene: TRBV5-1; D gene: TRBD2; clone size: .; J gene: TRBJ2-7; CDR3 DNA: TGCGCCAGCAGCCGAGAGACTAGCCGAGGCTACGAGCAGTACTTC; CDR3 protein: CASSRETSRGYEQYF
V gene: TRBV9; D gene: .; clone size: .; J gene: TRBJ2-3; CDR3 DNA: TGTGCCAGCAGCCGTGGGCGCACAGATACGCAGTATTTT; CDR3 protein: CASSRGRTDTQYF
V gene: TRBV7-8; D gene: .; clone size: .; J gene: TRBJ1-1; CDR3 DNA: TGTGCCAGCAGCTTACTAGAGAACACTGAAGCTTTCTTT; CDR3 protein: CASSLLENTEAFF
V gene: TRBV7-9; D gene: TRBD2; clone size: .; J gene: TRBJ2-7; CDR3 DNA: TGTGCCAGCAGCTACGGGACTAGCGGGACTTACGAGCAGTACTTC; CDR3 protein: CASSYGTSGTYEQYF